The clone carrying this T cell receptor (beta chain) was observed a few times. Time point given: persistent/refractory GD, antithyroid drugs over 5 years with positive TRAb. The TCR library was prepared using RNA isolated from PBMCs. Researchers made TCR beta libraries by using iRepertoire HTBI primers and running Arm-PCR on CDR3 regions. TCRdb re-analysed the multiplex PCR reads in MiXCR, keeping a single row per CDR3 protein. The data show approximately 500,000 distinct CDR3 sequences, approximately 21% seen once. V was pared by 2 bases and J by 4 bases, with 3 bases between. CDR1 MNHEY and CDR2 SVGEGT come from the germline V gene. The CDR3 consists of 12 residues. This record belongs to a study of regulatory T cells in long-lasting Graves disease.

The sample was peripheral blood mononuclear cells (PBMCs), taken when the disease was refractory, from a patient treated with antithyroid drugs. The V gene is TRBV6-2 or TRBV6-3, the J gene TRBJ1-3; no reliable D call. This sequence originates from a female donor with Graves disease. The CDR3 loop reads CASSYAGNTIYF. CDR3 DNA: TGTGCCAGCAGTTACGCCGGAAACACCATATATTTT.